These T cell receptor beta chains were read from a single sample in a study of cytotoxic CD8 clonotypes in ibrutinib-treated CLL. TCRdb's table, derived via immunoSEQ multiplex PCR, lists solely in-frame clones and lacks some. The sample lists a few hundred thousand clones, around 66% occurring once. The sample consisted of PBMCs, taken after 36 months of ibrutinib treatment. The receptor set was obtained from a human donor with chronic lymphocytic leukemia. Both conserved end residues are part of each CDR3. The D gene is left open where the match is weak. A row's size may be missing; if present it is once, few, many or a size class.

D: .; size: .; J: TRBJ2-7; V: TRBV7-6; DNA: TGTGCCAGCAGCTTAGAGGACATATTGGGCTACGAGCAGTACTTC; CDR3: CASSLEDILGYEQYF
D: .; size: .; J: TRBJ2-7; V: TRBV29-1; DNA: TGCAGCGTTTTTAGTGATGGAAACGAGCAGTACTTC; CDR3: CSVFSDGNEQYF
D: .; size: .; J: TRBJ1-2; V: TRBV6-5; DNA: TGTGCCAGCAGTTACCGGCAGGGTTTGTGGGGCTACACCTTC; CDR3: CASSYRQGLWGYTF
D: .; size: .; J: TRBJ1-5; V: TRBV29-1; DNA: TGCAGCGTTGGTCAGGCACCCTATCAGCCCCAGCATTTT; CDR3: CSVGQAPYQPQHF
D: TRBD1; size: few; J: TRBJ2-4; V: TRBV5-1; DNA: TGCGCCAGCAGCCTGGGACAGGGGGTTCACATTCAGTACTTC; CDR3: CASSLGQGVHIQYF
D: TRBD2; size: .; J: TRBJ2-2; V: TRBV6-1; DNA: TGTGCCAGCAGTGACGGGAGCGGGAGGGCCGGTGGGGAGCTGTTTTTT; CDR3: CASSDGSGRAGGELFF
D: .; size: .; J: TRBJ2-7; V: TRBV27; DNA: TGTGCCAGCAGTATACGTTCTAGGGGGGGCGGCGAGCAGTACTTC; CDR3: CASSIRSRGGGEQYF
D: TRBD1; size: .; J: TRBJ1-2; V: TRBV5-1; DNA: TGCGCCAGCAGCTTGGGGGGACAGGATGGCTACACCTTC; CDR3: CASSLGGQDGYTF
D: .; size: .; J: TRBJ1-2; V: TRBV18; DNA: TGTGCCAGCTCACCAGAAGCGCGCCGCTATGGCTACACCTTC; CDR3: CASSPEARRYGYTF
D: .; size: few; J: TRBJ2-2; V: TRBV2; DNA: TGTGCCAGCAGTATTTCCACCGGGGAGCTGTTTTTT; CDR3: CASSISTGELFF
D: .; size: .; J: TRBJ2-3; V: TRBV27; DNA: TGTGCCAGCAGTTTGGTTTCGGGACGGTGGGTTAGCACAGATACGCAGTATTTT; CDR3: CASSLVSGRWVSTDTQYF
D: TRBD2; size: .; J: TRBJ2-7; V: TRBV10-3; DNA: TGTGCCATCAGCCCCGAGCTGCGGGAGATCTACGAGCAGTACTTC; CDR3: CAISPELREIYEQYF
D: TRBD1; size: .; J: TRBJ1-2; V: TRBV29-1; DNA: TGCAGCGAGGGGACAGGGAGTGGCTACACCTTC; CDR3: CSEGTGSGYTF
D: TRBD1; size: .; J: TRBJ2-3; V: TRBV27; DNA: TGTGCCAGCAGTCTGGGACAGGGGCTTGATACGCAGTATTTT; CDR3: CASSLGQGLDTQYF
D: TRBD1; size: .; J: TRBJ1-2; V: TRBV4-1; DNA: TGCGCCAGCAGCCAAGTTCAGGGGGCGGAGACCTATGGCTACACCTTC; CDR3: CASSQVQGAETYGYTF
D: .; size: .; J: TRBJ2-1; V: TRBV21-1; DNA: TGTGCCAGCAGCAAAGCGCTACTAGCGGGAGGCCCATCTACTACAAATGAGCAGTTCTTC; CDR3: CASSKALLAGGPSTTNEQFF
D: .; size: .; J: TRBJ1-2; V: TRBV9; DNA: TGTGCCAGCACCATCGGGGCAGCTGACTATGGCTACACCTTC; CDR3: CASTIGAADYGYTF
D: .; size: .; J: TRBJ2-2; V: TRBV6-5; DNA: TGTGCCAGCATCGGGGGCACCGGGGAGCTGTTTTTT; CDR3: CASIGGTGELFF
D: .; size: few; J: TRBJ1-1; V: TRBV23-1; DNA: TGCGCCAGCAGTCCCCGGCAAGCCGGCGTGGTGGTGGGCACTGAAGCTTTCTTT; CDR3: CASSPRQAGVVVGTEAFF
D: .; size: once; J: TRBJ2-7; V: TRBV29-1; DNA: TGCAGCGCCACGACAGGTCGAGGGTCCTACGAGCAGTACTTC; CDR3: CSATTGRGSYEQYF